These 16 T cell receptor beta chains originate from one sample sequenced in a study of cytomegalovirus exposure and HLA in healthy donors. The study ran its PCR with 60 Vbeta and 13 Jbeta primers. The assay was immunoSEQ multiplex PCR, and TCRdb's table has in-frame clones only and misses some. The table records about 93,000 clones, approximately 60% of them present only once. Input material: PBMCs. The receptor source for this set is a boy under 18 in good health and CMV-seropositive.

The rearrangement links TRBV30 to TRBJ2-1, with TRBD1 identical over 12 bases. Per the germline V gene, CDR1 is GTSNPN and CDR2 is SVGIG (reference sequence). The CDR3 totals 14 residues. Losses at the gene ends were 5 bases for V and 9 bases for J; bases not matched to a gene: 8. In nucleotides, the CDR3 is TGTGCCTGGGCCGTAGGGACAGGGGGCTTTGAGCAGTTCTTC. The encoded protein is CAWAVGTGGFEQFF.

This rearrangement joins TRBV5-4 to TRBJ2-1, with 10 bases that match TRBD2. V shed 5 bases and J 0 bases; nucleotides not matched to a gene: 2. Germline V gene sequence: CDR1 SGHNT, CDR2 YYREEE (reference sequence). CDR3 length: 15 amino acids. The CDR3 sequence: CASRIAGGSYNEQFF. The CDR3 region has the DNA TGTGCCAGCAGAATAGCGGGGGGCTCCTACAATGAGCAGTTCTTC.

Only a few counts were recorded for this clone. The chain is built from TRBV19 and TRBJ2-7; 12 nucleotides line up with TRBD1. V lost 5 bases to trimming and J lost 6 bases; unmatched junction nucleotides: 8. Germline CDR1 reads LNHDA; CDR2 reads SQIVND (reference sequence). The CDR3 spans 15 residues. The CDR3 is CASSVSGTGGREQYF. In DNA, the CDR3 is TGTGCCAGTAGTGTATCCGGGACAGGGGGCCGCGAGCAGTACTTC.

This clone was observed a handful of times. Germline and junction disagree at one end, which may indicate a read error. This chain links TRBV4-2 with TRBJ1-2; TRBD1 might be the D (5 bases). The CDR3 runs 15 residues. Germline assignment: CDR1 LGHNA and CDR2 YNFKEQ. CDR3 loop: CASSKEEGAPYGYTF. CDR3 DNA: TGTGCCAGCAGCAAAGAAGAAGGGGCCCCCTATGGCTACACCTTC.

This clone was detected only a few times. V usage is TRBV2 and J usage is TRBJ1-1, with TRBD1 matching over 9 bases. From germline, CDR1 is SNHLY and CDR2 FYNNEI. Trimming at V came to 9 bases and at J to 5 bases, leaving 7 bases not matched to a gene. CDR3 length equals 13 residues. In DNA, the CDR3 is TGTGCCAGTACCCGGGACAGGGAAACTGAAGCTTTCTTT. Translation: CASTRDRETEAFF.

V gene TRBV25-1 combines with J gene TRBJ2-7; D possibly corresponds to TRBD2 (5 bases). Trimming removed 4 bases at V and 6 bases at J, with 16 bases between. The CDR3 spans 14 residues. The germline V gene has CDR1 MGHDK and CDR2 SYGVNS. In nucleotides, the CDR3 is TGTGCCAGCAGTGCCATCCTCAAAGGAGGCGAGCAGTACTTC. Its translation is CASSAILKGGEQYF.

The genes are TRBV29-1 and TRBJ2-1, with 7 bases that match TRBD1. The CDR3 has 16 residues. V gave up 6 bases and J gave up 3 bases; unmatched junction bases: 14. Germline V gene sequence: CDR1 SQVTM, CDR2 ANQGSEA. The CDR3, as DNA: TGCAGCGTCCGGAAAACAGGGGACGGAAGCTACAATGAGCAGTTCTTC. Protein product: CSVRKTGDGSYNEQFF.

CDR3 nucleotides: TGCGCCAGCAGCTTGGGAGGGACAAGCAATGAGCAGTTCTTC. This codes for CASSLGGTSNEQFF. The V gene is TRBV5-1, the J gene TRBJ2-1; possible D gene TRBD1, 6 bases. Trimming took off 0 bases at V and 6 bases at J, with 10 bases between the two ends. Germline lookup yields CDR1 SGHRS and CDR2 YFSETQ. The CDR3 has 14 residues. Full variable domain (outside the CDR3, taken from reference TRBV5-1 and TRBJ2-1): KAGVTQTPRYLIKTRGQQVTLSCSPISGHRSVSWYQQTPGQGLQFLFEYFSETQRNKGNFPGRFSGRQFSNSRSEMNVSTLELGDSALYLCASSLGGTSNEQFFGPGTRLTVL.

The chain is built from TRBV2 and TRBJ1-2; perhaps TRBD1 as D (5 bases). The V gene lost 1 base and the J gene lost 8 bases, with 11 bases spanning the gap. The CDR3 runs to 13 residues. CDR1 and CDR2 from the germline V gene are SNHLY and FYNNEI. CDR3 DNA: TGTGCCAGCAGTGAAGGCAGGGTGGGCGGCTACACCTTC. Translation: CASSEGRVGGYTF.

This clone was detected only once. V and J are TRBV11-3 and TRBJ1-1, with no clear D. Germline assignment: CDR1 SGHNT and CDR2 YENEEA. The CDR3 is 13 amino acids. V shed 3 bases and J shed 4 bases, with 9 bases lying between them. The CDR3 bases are TGTGCCAGCAGCTTCGGGGTGGGCACTGAAGCTTTCTTT. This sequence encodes CASSFGVGTEAFF.

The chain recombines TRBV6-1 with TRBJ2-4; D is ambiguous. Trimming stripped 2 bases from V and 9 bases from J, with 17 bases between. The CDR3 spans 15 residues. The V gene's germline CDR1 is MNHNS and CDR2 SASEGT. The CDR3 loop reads CASSEWPGSPTIQYF. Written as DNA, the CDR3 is TGTGCCAGCAGTGAATGGCCAGGCTCGCCAACCATTCAGTACTTC.

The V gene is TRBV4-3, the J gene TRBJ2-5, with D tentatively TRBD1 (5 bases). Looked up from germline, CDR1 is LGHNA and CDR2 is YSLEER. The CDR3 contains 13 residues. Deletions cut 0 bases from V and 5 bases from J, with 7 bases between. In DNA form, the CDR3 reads TGCGCCAGCAGCCAAGATCCAGGGGAGACCCAGTACTTC. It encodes CASSQDPGETQYF.

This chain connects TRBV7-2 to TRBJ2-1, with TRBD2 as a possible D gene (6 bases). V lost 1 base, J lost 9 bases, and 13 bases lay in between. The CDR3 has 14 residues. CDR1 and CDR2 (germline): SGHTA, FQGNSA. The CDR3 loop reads CASSLVATSGEQFF. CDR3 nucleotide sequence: TGTGCCAGCAGCTTAGTCGCGACTAGTGGTGAGCAGTTCTTC.

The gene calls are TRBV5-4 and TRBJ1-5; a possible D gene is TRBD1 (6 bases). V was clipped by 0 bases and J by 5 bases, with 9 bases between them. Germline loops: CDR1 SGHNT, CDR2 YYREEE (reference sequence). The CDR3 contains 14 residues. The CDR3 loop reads CASSLAGEYQPQHF. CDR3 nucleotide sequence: TGTGCCAGCAGCTTGGCAGGGGAATATCAGCCCCAGCATTTT. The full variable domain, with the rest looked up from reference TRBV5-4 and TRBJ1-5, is ETGVTQSPTHLIKTRGQQVTLRCSSQSGHNTVSWYQQALGQGPQFIFQYYREEENGRGNFPPRFSGLQFPNYSSELNVNALELDDSALYLCASSLAGEYQPQHFGDGTRLSIL.

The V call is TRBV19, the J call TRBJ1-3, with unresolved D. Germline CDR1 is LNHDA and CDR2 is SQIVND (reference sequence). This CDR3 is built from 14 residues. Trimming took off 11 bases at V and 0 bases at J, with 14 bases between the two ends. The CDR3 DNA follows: TGTGCCGTTAGCGGACGCATCTCTGGAAACACCATATATTTT. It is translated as CAVSGRISGNTIYF.

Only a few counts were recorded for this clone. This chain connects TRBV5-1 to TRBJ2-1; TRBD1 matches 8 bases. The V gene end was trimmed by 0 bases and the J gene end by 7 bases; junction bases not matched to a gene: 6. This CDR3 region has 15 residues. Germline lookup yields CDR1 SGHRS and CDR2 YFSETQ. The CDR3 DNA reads TGCGCCAGCAGCTTGGCCGGACAGGGAGGAAATGAGCAGTTCTTC. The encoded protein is CASSLAGQGGNEQFF.